Reported below is one TCR beta chain. Generated by immunoSEQ multiplex PCR, the TCRdb table keeps only in-frame clones and is missing some. The sample lists about 72,000 clones, about 91% occurring once. V was shortened by 4 bases and J by 4 bases, with 16 bases between the two germline ends. The germline CDR1 and CDR2 sequences are SGHTA and FQGNSA. This CDR3 spans 15 amino acids. The data originate from a study of blood T cell repertoires in COVID-19. Study background: T cells, B-cell-depleted T cells, or PBMCs supplied cDNA or gDNA.

The chain recombines TRBV7-2 with TRBJ2-5; D perhaps matches TRBD2 (6 bases). The sequence came from a human donor in a cohort sampled during active COVID-19. Sequenced material: peripheral blood. CDR3 residues: CASSSLGGKGETQYF. Here the CDR3 DNA reads TGTGCCAGCAGCTCCCTTGGGGGGAAGGGAGAGACCCAGTACTTC.